Detailed here is one T cell receptor beta chain. Assay: immunoSEQ multiplex PCR; the TCRdb copy retains only in-frame clones and omits some. The table has roughly 380,000 clones, about nine tenths seen once. The germline CDR1 and CDR2 sequences are GTSNPN and SVGIG (reference sequence). The CDR3 sequence is 15 residues long. Germline trimming cut 7 bases from V and 6 bases from J; bases unmatched to any gene: 15. This entry comes from a study of Ad26.COV2.S vaccination and SARS-CoV-2 variants. Treatment reported: around 19 received Ad26.COV2.S at low or high dose, single or two shots; a few received placebo; per-sample allocation not given. Day 63 after the first vaccine or placebo injection was the time point for sampling.

The receptor comes from a person between 18 and 65 years old who received the Ad26.COV2.S COVID-19 vaccine or a placebo. Sequencing was performed on peripheral blood, taken in a trial of Ad26.COV2.S vaccine versus placebo. The V and J genes are TRBV30 and TRBJ1-2, with 9 nucleotides matching TRBD1. CDR3 protein: CASTKPRQGVDGYTF. CDR3 in DNA: TGTGCCTCCACGAAACCTAGACAGGGGGTTGATGGCTACACCTTC.